This T cell receptor (beta chain) was identified in a study of cytomegalovirus exposure and HLA in healthy donors. Study at large: A prior analysis found roughly 110 million unique TCR beta sequences from some 200 million T cells. Study-wide results and limits: Sequencing likely caused a cluster of highly shared sequence variants.

Amplification used 60 Vbeta primers and 13 Jbeta primers. Clones were sequenced by immunoSEQ multiplex PCR, and TCRdb holds only the in-frame ones, with some missing. The sample has 100,000 or so clones, approximately 80% seen once. This clone was seen a single time. The antigen is not known. This clonotype was sampled from a woman aged 35 to 49 in good health and CMV-seropositive. Sequenced material: PBMCs.

The DNA of the CDR3 is TGTGCCAGCAGCTTGGTACAGGTAGGGAACGAGCAGTACTTC. This gives the protein CASSLVQVGNEQYF. V is TRBV7-2 and J is TRBJ2-7, with D possibly matching TRBD1 (5 bases). Germline CDR1 SGHTA, CDR2 FQGNSA. The CDR3 is 14 amino acids. Trimming removed 3 bases at V and 5 bases at J, with 14 bases between.